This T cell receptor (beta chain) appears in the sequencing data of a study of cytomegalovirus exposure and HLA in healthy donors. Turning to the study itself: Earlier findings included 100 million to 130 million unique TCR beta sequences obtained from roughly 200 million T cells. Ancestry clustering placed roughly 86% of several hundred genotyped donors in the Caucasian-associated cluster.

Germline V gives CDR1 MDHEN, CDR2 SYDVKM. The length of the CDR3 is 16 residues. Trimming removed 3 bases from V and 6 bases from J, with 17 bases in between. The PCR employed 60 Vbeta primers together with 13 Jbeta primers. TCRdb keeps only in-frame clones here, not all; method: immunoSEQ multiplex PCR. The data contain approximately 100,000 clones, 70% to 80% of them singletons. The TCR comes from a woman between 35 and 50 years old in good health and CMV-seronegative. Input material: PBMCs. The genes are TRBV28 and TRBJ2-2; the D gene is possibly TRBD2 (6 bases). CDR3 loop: CASSFSRTKDAGELFF. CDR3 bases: TGTGCCAGCAGTTTTTCCCGGACTAAAGACGCCGGGGAGCTGTTTTTT.